Listed here are 22 T cell receptor beta chains from one sample, sequenced in a study of Graves' ophthalmopathy and Graves' hyperthyroidism. The authors amplified TCR beta CDR3 regions from RNA transcripts. After a first-round RT-PCR with HTBI primers, a second-round multiplex PCR was run. TCRdb redid the calling of the multiplex PCR reads with MiXCR, one entry per CDR3 protein. The sample includes hundreds of thousands of distinct CDR3 sequences, 22% of them seen just once. The sample comprised peripheral blood. These TCRs come from a woman younger than 35 with stable Graves' hyperthyroidism. Some clones in this sample may be carry-over from other donors' samples.

The V call is TRBV25-1, the J call TRBJ1-2, with 8 bases that match TRBD1. The J segment lost 8 bases and the V segment lost 7 bases, leaving 6 bases of the junction unmatched. Germline values: CDR1 MGHDK, CDR2 SYGVNS. The CDR3 loop spans 12 amino acids. The CDR3 DNA sequence: TGTGCCAGCACGACAGGGGCGCAGGGCTACACCTTC. Translation gives CASTTGAQGYTF.

This chain links TRBV11-2 with TRBJ2-7; a possible D gene is TRBD1 (5 bases). This CDR3 has 13 amino acids. The germline gives CDR1 SGHAT, CDR2 FQNNGV. Here the CDR3 reads CASSPIDSYEQYV. The DNA of the CDR3 is TGTGCCAGCAGCCCGATTGACAGCTACGAGCAGTACGTG.

Ten or more counts support this clonotype. The chain recombines TRBV12-3 or TRBV12-4 with TRBJ2-7; D uncertain. The CDR3 extends over 14 amino acids. The V gene lost 5 bases and the J gene lost 0 bases, with 11 bases spanning the gap. The DNA for the CDR3 is TGTGCCAGCAGTAACCCAGTTCGCTCCTACGAGCAGTACTTC. Amino acid sequence: CASSNPVRSYEQYF.

This clonotype was observed at least ten times. The chain uses TRBV6-1 and TRBJ2-5, with a possible D match to TRBD2 (6 bases). The CDR3 sequence is 15 residues long. V was trimmed by 5 bases and J by 2 bases, leaving 15 bases between them. Germline V gives CDR1 MNHNS, CDR2 SASEGT. The chain's CDR3 is CASSPGLLTQETQYF. For the CDR3, the DNA is TGTGCCAGCAGTCCGGGACTGCTAACTCAAGAGACCCAGTACTTC.

This clonotype was counted at least ten times. The chain recombines TRBV6-1 with TRBJ2-7; no clear D. Trimming took off 2 bases at V and 2 bases at J, with 13 bases between the two ends. The germline V gene encodes CDR1 MNHNS and CDR2 SASEGT. This CDR3 is 15 amino acids long. CDR3 in DNA: TGTGCCAGCAGTGAAAATTTAGGGTTAACCTACGAGCAGTACTTC. Its protein product is CASSENLGLTYEQYF.

This clonotype has ten or more counts. The rearrangement links TRBV6-4 to TRBJ1-2; D not resolved. Looked up from germline, CDR1 is MRHNA and CDR2 is SNTAGT. Between the trimmed V and J ends, which lost 2 bases and 0 bases, there was a span of 13 bases. This CDR3 region has 16 residues. CDR3 coding DNA: TGTGCCAGCAGTGACCCCAGGCTGGGGTCTAACTATGGCTACACCTTC. The encoded protein is CASSDPRLGSNYGYTF.

The genes are TRBV7-8 and TRBJ2-7, with a possible D match to TRBD2 (7 bases). Trimming stripped 1 base from V and 5 bases from J, with 12 bases between. CDR3 length: 14 amino acids. The germline V gene has CDR1 SGHVS and CDR2 FQNEAQ. DNA of the CDR3: TGTGCCAGCAGCTTAGGGGGGAGGGGGGACGAGCAGTACTTC. Its protein product is CASSLGGRGDEQYF.

The CDR3 here is CASSEGPGGWGYTF. CDR3 DNA sequence: TGTGCCAGCAGCGAGGGCCCAGGGGGCTGGGGCTACACCTTC. The J gene is TRBJ1-2, the V gene TRBV2; 8 bases are shared with TRBD1. CDR3 length: 14 residues. V was pared by 6 bases and J by 8 bases, with 11 bases of the junction left unmatched. Germline CDR1 SNHLY, CDR2 FYNNEI.

This clonotype has a count of ten or more. This sequence joins TRBV3-1 and TRBJ2-5; D may be TRBD2 (6 bases). V lost 1 base, J lost 7 bases, and 7 bases lay in between. The CDR3 covers 12 residues. The V gene's germline CDR1 is LGHDT and CDR2 YNNKEL (reference sequence). CDR3: CASSQVEGTQYF. CDR3 nucleotide sequence: TGTGCCAGCAGCCAAGTGGAGGGGACCCAGTACTTC.

This clonotype was detected a few times. One end of the junction does not line up with germline, which may come from a read error. The gene calls are TRBV20-1 and TRBJ2-4; TRBD1 might be the D (6 bases). Germline CDR1 is DFQATT and CDR2 is SNEGSKA (reference sequence). This CDR3 contains 14 residues. In DNA form, the CDR3 reads TGCAGTGCTAGTGGGCAGGGGAGATGGAACATTAAGTACTTC. Its protein product is CSASGQGRWNIKYF.

Of note for this clonotype: Possible read error: a much larger clone is one base away. This chain links TRBV27 with TRBJ2-7; D remains unclear. This CDR3 region has 15 residues. CDR1 and CDR2 from the germline V gene are MNHEY and SMNVEV (reference sequence). The ends were cut back, 0 bases at V and 2 bases at J, with 11 bases in the middle. The CDR3 DNA is TGTGCCAGCAGTTTATCCGGCCTTTTGCCCTACGAGCAGTACTTC. This gives the protein CASSLSGLLPYEQYF.

The CDR3 DNA reads as TGCAGTGCTGCTCCCGGGGGTTACGAGCAGTACTTC. Translated, it gives CSAAPGGYEQYF. This rearrangement joins TRBV20-1 to TRBJ2-7; a weak D match, TRBD2 (6 bases). Trimming stripped 5 bases from V and 4 bases from J, with 12 bases between. Germline-derived CDR1 and CDR2 are DFQATT and SNEGSKA (reference sequence). This CDR3 has 12 residues.

The chain is built from TRBV2 and TRBJ2-6; D is undetermined. This CDR3 region has 15 residues. Per germline, CDR1 SNHLY and CDR2 FYNNEI. Trimming took off 1 base at V and 0 bases at J, with 4 bases between the two ends. CDR3 loop: CASSEDTSGANVLTF. The CDR3 DNA sequence: TGTGCCAGCAGTGAAGATACCTCTGGGGCCAACGTCCTGACTTTC.

At least ten counts were recorded for this clonotype. The gene calls are TRBV28 and TRBJ1-6, with D hard to call. Trimming stripped 3 bases from V and 8 bases from J, with 11 bases between. The CDR3 sequence is 14 residues long. Looked up from germline, CDR1 is MDHEN and CDR2 is SYDVKM. CDR3 coding DNA: TGTGCCAGCAGTTTCCAAGATATGGATTCACCCCTCCACTTT. Translation gives CASSFQDMDSPLHF.

This clonotype was observed many times. The chain joins TRBV6-5 to TRBJ1-1, with D unclear. Trimming pared 6 bases from V and 0 bases from J, leaving 8 bases between. Germline V gene sequence: CDR1 MNHEY, CDR2 SVGAGI. The CDR3 is made up of 13 amino acids. The CDR3 loop reads CASRSEVNTEAFF. The CDR3 DNA follows: TGTGCCAGCAGGTCAGAAGTGAACACTGAAGCTTTCTTT.

At least ten counts were recorded for this clonotype. The rearrangement links TRBV28 to TRBJ2-6; D not certain. The V and J ends lost 8 bases and 0 bases respectively, with 20 bases between them. The CDR3 is 18 amino acids. Germline V gene data show CDR1 as MDHEN and CDR2 as SYDVKM. Here the CDR3 reads CASSKGGPYHSGANVLTF. In DNA, the CDR3 is TGTGCCAGCTCTAAAGGTGGGCCGTACCACTCTGGGGCCAACGTCCTGACTTTC.

This clonotype has at least ten counts. The V call is TRBV12-5, the J call TRBJ1-1, with TRBD1 matching 7 bases. This CDR3 contains 15 residues. Looked up from germline, CDR1 is LGHNT and CDR2 is FRNRAP. V lost 1 base and J lost 4; bases outside the gene matches: 6. The CDR3 sequence: CASGLDRGTGTEAFF. The CDR3 DNA follows: TGTGCTAGTGGTTTGGACAGGGGAACGGGCACTGAAGCTTTCTTT.

The chain links TRBV19 to TRBJ2-7; 10 positions agree with TRBD1. CDR1 and CDR2 (germline): LNHDA, SQIVND (reference sequence). There are 16 residues in the CDR3. J was trimmed by 4 bases and V by 1 base; bases with no gene match: 7. The CDR3 sequence is CASSIATGGLGYEQYF. The DNA for the CDR3 is TGTGCCAGTAGTATAGCGACAGGGGGCCTCGGTTACGAGCAGTACTTC.

The table lists this clonotype with many counts. The chain uses TRBV20-1 and TRBJ1-1; D is perhaps TRBD1 (5 bases). CDR3 length equals 11 residues. CDR1 and CDR2 from the germline V gene are DFQATT and SNEGSKA (reference sequence). The V and J ends lost 3 bases and 11 bases respectively, with 13 bases between them. The CDR3 DNA sequence: TGCAGTGCTAGCTTTGGGGACCTCGCTTTCTTT. Protein sequence: CSASFGDLAFF.

This clonotype was detected a few times. The V and J genes are TRBV12-3 or TRBV12-4 and TRBJ1-2; 7 nucleotides line up with TRBD1. The CDR3 runs 13 residues. V trimming: 3 bases; J trimming: 8 bases; junction bases outside the gene matches: 6. Here the CDR3 reads CASSFGTELGYTF. The CDR3 region has the DNA TGTGCCAGCAGTTTCGGGACAGAGCTAGGCTACACCTTC.

In this sample, this clonotype turned up many times. This chain links TRBV6-5 with TRBJ1-2; no firm D call. Germline V gives CDR1 MNHEY, CDR2 SVGAGI. The CDR3 consists of 14 residues. The germline V and J ends were trimmed by 3 bases and 5 bases, with 13 bases remaining between them. The CDR3 DNA reads TGTGCCAGCAGTTATACCCGGGAGGAATATGGCTACACCTTC. Translation gives CASSYTREEYGYTF.

This clonotype occurred many times. This rearrangement joins TRBV20-1 to TRBJ1-5, with 9 bases fitting TRBD1. Trimming at V came to 5 bases and at J to 2 bases, leaving 13 bases not matched to a gene. Germline assignment: CDR1 DFQATT and CDR2 SNEGSKA (reference sequence). This CDR3 comprises 17 residues. This CDR3 reads CSAEDWGTGSRNQPQHF. The CDR3 coding sequence is TGCAGTGCTGAGGACTGGGGGACAGGGTCGCGCAATCAGCCCCAGCATTTT.